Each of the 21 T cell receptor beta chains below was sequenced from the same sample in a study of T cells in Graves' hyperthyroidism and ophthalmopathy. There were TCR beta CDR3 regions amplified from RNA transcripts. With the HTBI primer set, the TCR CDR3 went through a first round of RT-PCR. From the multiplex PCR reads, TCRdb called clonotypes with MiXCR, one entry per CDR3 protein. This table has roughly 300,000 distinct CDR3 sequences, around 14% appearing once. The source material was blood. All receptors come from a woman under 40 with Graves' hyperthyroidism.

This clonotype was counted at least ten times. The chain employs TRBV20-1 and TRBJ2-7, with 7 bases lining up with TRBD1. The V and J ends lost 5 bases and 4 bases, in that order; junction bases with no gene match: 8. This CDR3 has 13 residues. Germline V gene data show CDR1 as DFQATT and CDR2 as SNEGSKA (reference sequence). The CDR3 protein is CSAPRDRIYEQYF. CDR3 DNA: TGCAGTGCTCCCCGGGACAGAATATACGAGCAGTACTTC.

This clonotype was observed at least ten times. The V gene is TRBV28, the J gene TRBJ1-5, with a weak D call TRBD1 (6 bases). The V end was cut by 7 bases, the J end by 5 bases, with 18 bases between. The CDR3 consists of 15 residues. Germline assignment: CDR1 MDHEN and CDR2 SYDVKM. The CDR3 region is CASTNKAGADQPQHF. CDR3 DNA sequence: TGTGCCAGCACCAACAAGGCAGGGGCCGATCAGCCCCAGCATTTT.

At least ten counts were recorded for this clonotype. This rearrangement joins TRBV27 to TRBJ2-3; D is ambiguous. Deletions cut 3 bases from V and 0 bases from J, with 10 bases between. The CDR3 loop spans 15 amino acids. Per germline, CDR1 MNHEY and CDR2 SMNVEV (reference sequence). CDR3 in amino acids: CASSFGNSSTDTQYF. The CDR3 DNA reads TGTGCCAGCAGTTTCGGCAACTCTAGCACAGATACGCAGTATTTT.

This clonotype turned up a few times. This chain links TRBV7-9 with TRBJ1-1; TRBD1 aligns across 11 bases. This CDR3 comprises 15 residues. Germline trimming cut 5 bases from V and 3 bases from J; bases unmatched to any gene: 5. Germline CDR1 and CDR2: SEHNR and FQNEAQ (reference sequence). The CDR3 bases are TGTGCCAGCAGCCCAGGACAGGGGGCAGACACTGAAGCTTTCTTT. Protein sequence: CASSPGQGADTEAFF.

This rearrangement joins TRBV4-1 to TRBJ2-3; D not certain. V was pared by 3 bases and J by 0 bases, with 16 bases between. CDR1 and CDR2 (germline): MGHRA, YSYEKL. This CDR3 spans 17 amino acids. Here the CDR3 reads CASSQAPGPFSTDTQYF. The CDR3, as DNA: TGCGCCAGCAGCCAGGCACCGGGCCCATTCAGCACAGATACGCAGTATTTT.

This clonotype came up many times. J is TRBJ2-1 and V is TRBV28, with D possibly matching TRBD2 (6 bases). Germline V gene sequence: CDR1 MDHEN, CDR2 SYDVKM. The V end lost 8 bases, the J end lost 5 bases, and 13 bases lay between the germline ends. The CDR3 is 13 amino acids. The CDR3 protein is CASGPRGNNEQFF. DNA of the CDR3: TGTGCCAGCGGTCCCCGGGGGAACAATGAGCAGTTCTTC.

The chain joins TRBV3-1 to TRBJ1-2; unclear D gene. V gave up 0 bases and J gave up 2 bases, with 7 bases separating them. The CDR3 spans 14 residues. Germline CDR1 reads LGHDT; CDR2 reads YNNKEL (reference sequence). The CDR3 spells CASSQELTNYGYTF. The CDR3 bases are TGTGCCAGCAGCCAAGAGTTGACGAACTATGGCTACACCTTC.

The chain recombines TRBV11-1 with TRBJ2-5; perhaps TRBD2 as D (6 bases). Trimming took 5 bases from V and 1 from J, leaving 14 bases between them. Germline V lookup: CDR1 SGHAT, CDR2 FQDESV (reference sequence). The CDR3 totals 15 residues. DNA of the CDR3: TGTGCCAGCAGCCAGCGGGTCGGGGCCCAAGAGACCCAGTACTTC. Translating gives CASSQRVGAQETQYF.

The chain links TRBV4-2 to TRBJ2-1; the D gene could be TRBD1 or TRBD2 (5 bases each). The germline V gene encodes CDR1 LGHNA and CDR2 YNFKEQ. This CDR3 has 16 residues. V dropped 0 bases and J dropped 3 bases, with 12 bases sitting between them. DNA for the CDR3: TGTGCCAGCAGCCAAGAAGCCGGGACCCTCTACAATGAGCAGTTCTTC. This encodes CASSQEAGTLYNEQFF.

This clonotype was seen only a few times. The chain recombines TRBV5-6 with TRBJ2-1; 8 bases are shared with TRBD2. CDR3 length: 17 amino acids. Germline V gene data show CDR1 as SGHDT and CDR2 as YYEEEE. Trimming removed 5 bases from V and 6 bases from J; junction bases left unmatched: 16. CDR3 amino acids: CASSSWGAGDVPNEQFF. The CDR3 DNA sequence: TGTGCCAGCAGTTCCTGGGGAGCGGGAGATGTTCCCAATGAGCAGTTCTTC. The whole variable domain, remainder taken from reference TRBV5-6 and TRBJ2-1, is DAGVTQSPTHLIKTRGQQVTLRCSPKSGHDTVSWYQQALGQGPQFIFQYYEEEERQRGNFPDRFSGHQFPNYSSELNVNALLLGDSALYLCASSSWGAGDVPNEQFFGPGTRLTVL.

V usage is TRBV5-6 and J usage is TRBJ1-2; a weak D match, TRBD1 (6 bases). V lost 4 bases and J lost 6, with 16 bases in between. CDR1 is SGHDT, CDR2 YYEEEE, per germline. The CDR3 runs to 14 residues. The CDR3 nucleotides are TGTGCCAGCAGCCGAAGCCTACCAGGGGATGGCTACACCTTC. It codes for CASSRSLPGDGYTF.

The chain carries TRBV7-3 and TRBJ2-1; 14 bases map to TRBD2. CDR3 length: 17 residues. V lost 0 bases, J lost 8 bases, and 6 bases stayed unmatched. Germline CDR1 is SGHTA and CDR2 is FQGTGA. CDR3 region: CASSLTGTSGSRYEQFF. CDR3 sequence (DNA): TGTGCCAGCAGCTTAACAGGGACTAGCGGGAGTAGGTATGAGCAGTTCTTC.

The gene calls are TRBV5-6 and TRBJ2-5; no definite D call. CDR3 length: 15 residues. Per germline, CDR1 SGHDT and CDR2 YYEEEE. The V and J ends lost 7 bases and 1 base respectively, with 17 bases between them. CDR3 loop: CASQRAGPFQETQYF. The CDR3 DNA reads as TGTGCCAGCCAAAGAGCAGGACCGTTCCAAGAGACCCAGTACTTC.

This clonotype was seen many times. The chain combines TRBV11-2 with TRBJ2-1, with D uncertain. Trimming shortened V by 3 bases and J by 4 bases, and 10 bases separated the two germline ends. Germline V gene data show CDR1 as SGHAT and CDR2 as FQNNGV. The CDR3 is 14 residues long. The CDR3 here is CASSFTVRYNEQFF. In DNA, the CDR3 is TGTGCCAGCAGCTTCACCGTTCGTTACAATGAGCAGTTCTTC. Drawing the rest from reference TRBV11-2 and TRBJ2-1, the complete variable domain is EAGVAQSPRYKIIEKRQSVAFWCNPISGHATLYWYQQILGQGPKLLIQFQNNGVVDDSQLPKDRFSAERLKGVDSTLKIQPAKLEDSAVYLCASSFTVRYNEQFFGPGTRLTVL.

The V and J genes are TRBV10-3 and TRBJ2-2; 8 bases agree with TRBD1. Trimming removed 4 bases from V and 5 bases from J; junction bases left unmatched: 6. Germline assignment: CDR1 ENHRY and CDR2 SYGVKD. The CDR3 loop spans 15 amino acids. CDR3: CAISGGQARTGELFF. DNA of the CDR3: TGTGCCATCAGTGGGGGACAGGCTAGAACCGGGGAGCTGTTTTTT.

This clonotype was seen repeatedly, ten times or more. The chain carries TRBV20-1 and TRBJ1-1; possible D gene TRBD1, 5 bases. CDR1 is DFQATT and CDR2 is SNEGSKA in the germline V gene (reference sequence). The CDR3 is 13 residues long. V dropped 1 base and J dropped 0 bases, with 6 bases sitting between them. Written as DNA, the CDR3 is TGCAGTGCTAGAGGGACACTGAACACTGAAGCTTTCTTT. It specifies CSARGTLNTEAFF.

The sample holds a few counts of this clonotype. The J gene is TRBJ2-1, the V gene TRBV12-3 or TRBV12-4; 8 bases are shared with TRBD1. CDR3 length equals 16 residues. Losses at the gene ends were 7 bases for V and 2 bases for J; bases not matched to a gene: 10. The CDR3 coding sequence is TGTGCCAGCACTTGGGGACAGGTCTCTACCTACAATGAGCAGTTCTTC. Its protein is CASTWGQVSTYNEQFF.

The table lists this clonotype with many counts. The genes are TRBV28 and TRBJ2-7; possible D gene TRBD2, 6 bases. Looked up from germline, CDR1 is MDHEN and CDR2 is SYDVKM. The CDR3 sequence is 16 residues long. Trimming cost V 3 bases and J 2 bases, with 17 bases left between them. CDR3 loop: CASSFGTSKSPYEQYF. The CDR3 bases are TGTGCCAGCAGTTTCGGGACTTCCAAGAGCCCCTACGAGCAGTACTTC.

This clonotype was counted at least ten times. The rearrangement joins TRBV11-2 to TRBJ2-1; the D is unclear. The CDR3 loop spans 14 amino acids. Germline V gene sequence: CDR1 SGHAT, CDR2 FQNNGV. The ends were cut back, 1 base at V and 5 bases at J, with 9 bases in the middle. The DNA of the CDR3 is TGTGCCAGCAGCTTAGTTGGGCTCGACAATGAGCAGTTCTTC. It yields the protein CASSLVGLDNEQFF.

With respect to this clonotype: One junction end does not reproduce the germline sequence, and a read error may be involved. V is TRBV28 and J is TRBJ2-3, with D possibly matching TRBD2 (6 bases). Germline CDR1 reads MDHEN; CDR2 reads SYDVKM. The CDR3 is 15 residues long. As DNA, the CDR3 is TGTGCCGGCAGAGGAGCCCGGGTCGGAGGGGATACGCAGTATTTT. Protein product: CAGRGARVGGDTQYF.

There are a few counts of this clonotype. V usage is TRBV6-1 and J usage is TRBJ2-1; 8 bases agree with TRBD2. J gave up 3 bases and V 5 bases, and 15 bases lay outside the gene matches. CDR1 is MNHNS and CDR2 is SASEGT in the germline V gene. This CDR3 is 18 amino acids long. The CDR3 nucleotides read TGTGCCAGCAGTTCGCACCAACAGCTAGCGGGCGGCTACAATGAGCAGTTCTTC. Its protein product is CASSSHQQLAGGYNEQFF.